A single sample is the source of the 15 T cell receptor beta chains below, sequenced in a study of regulatory T cells in long-lasting Graves disease (dated by TCRdb to the early 2020s). The library was obtained by multiplex PCR. Sequenced on an Illumina HiSeq 4000. CDR3 regions were amplified by Arm-PCR with iRepertoire HTBI primers to construct TCR beta libraries. TCRdb trimmed the raw reads at Q25, called clones with MiXCR and kept productive beta chains. Entries that share a CDR3 protein sequence are merged under the most common genes and DNA. The sample table shows roughly 300,000 distinct CDR3 sequences, and around 20% are seen once. The top ten clonotypes cover less than 35% of the sample. Per the publication, the time point label means: persistent/refractory GD, antithyroid drugs over 5 years with positive TRAb. RNA was extracted from PBMCs in TRIzol for both TCR sequencing and RNA sequencing.

Sequencing used peripheral blood mononuclear cells (PBMCs), obtained when the disease was refractory, from a patient treated with antithyroid drugs. The receptors derive from a female donor with Graves disease.

The chain is built from TRBV3-1 and TRBJ1-5; D gene ambiguous. This CDR3 has 14 amino acids. V gave up 3 bases and J gave up 6 bases, with 12 bases separating them. The germline V gene has CDR1 LGHDT and CDR2 YNNKEL (reference sequence). The DNA for the CDR3 is TGTGCCAGCAGCCACCTGGGAGAAGGTCAGCCCCAGCATTTT. This gives the protein CASSHLGEGQPQHF. Looking up the rest from reference TRBV3-1 and TRBJ1-5 gives the full variable domain: DTAVSQTPKYLVTQMGNDKSIKCEQNLGHDTMYWYKQDSKKFLKIMFSYNNKELIINETVPNRFSPKSPDKAHLNLHINSLELGDSAVYFCASSHLGEGQPQHFGDGTRLSIL.

The chain has TRBV2 and TRBJ2-5; D might be TRBD2 (6 bases). The CDR3 runs 13 residues. Trimming pared 4 bases from V and 7 bases from J, leaving 13 bases between. In germline, CDR1 is SNHLY, CDR2 FYNNEI. The CDR3 loop is CASSGTMSVTQYF. CDR3 nucleotides: TGTGCCAGCAGTGGGACTATGTCGGTGACCCAGTACTTC.

The chain is built from TRBV20-1 and TRBJ1-4; maybe TRBD1 (5 bases). Trimming stripped 3 bases from V and 7 bases from J, with 12 bases between. This CDR3 is built from 13 residues. Looked up from germline, CDR1 is DFQATT and CDR2 is SNEGSKA (reference sequence). Here the CDR3 reads CSARRQGGEKLFF. The CDR3 DNA reads TGCAGTGCTAGGCGCCAGGGAGGTGAAAAACTGTTTTTT.

This clonotype showed up many times. The rearrangement uses TRBV20-1 and TRBJ2-7; 10 bases match TRBD1. Germline loops: CDR1 DFQATT, CDR2 SNEGSKA (reference sequence). The CDR3 covers 13 residues. V was clipped by 6 bases and J by 7 bases; unmatched bases: 9. The CDR3 sequence is CSAGTGDVGEQYF. CDR3 in DNA: TGCAGTGCCGGGACAGGGGATGTTGGGGAGCAGTACTTC.

V is TRBV7-9 and J is TRBJ2-7; tentatively, D is TRBD1 (5 bases). This CDR3 spans 15 amino acids. Germline CDR1 SEHNR, CDR2 FQNEAQ (reference sequence). V was shortened by 1 base and J by 2 bases, with 12 bases between the two germline ends. The CDR3 DNA reads as TGTGCCAGCAGCTTAGGGCTCGGACAACCCTACGAGCAGTACTTC. This gives the protein CASSLGLGQPYEQYF.

A word on this clonotype: A single base separates this from a much larger clone, so it may be a read error. The rearrangement links TRBV29-1 to TRBJ2-5, with D perhaps being TRBD1 or TRBD2 (5 bases each). The length of the CDR3 is 13 residues. V was shortened by 2 bases and J by 2 bases, with 9 bases between the two germline ends. In germline, CDR1 is SQVTM, CDR2 ANQGSEA. CDR3 coding DNA: TGCAGCGTTGAACGGGGCGTTCAAGAGACCCAGTACTTC. Translating gives CSVERGVQETQYF.

This clonotype was detected many times. The CDR3 nucleotides are TGTGCCAGCAGCCCGGCCGACAGCTACGAGCAGTACTTC. This codes for CASSPADSYEQYF. The chain recombines TRBV7-8 with TRBJ2-7, with D possibly matching TRBD1 (5 bases). The germline CDR1 and CDR2 sequences are SGHVS and FQNEAQ. With 5 bases removed from V and 3 bases from J, the gap between germline ends came to 11 bases. The CDR3 extends over 13 amino acids.

The genes are TRBV28 and TRBJ2-3; a possible D gene is TRBD1 (6 bases). V was pared by 4 bases and J by 7 bases, with 12 bases between. Germline values: CDR1 MDHEN, CDR2 SYDVKM. The CDR3 spans 13 residues. DNA of the CDR3: TGTGCCAGCAGTTCCACAGGGAAGAATACGCAGTATTTT. Translation: CASSSTGKNTQYF.

This clonotype was observed at least ten times. This chain uses TRBV28 with TRBJ2-7; 8 bases align to TRBD2. The length of the CDR3 is 16 residues. V shed 1 base and J 3 bases; nucleotides not matched to a gene: 8. CDR1 MDHEN and CDR2 SYDVKM come from the germline V gene. The CDR3 region is CASSLYSLAGGYEQYF. The CDR3, as DNA: TGTGCCAGCAGTTTATACTCCCTAGCGGGTGGCTACGAGCAGTACTTC.

The CDR3 region is CASSRGGGGQYGYTF. CDR3 DNA sequence: TGTGCCAGCAGCCGAGGAGGTGGCGGCCAATATGGCTACACCTTC. The chain has TRBV12-3 or TRBV12-4 and TRBJ1-2; D is undetermined. The CDR3 is made up of 15 amino acids. V was clipped by 6 bases and J by 5 bases, with 19 bases between them.

This chain links TRBV7-2 with TRBJ2-3, with D possibly being TRBD1 (5 bases). Between the trimmed V and J ends, which lost 3 bases and 6 bases, there was a span of 16 bases. The germline V gene encodes CDR1 SGHTA and CDR2 FQGNSA. The CDR3 loop spans 15 amino acids. The CDR3 bases are TGTGCCAGCAGCTTCAACGGACACCTTCGGGATACGCAGTATTTT. This encodes CASSFNGHLRDTQYF.

The sample holds a few counts of this clonotype. The CDR3 region has the DNA TGTGCCAGCACGGGGGGACAGGCCTCCTACGAGCAGTACTTC. It translates to CASTGGQASYEQYF. This chain uses TRBV6-1 with TRBJ2-7; weak D call: TRBD1 (8 bases). The germline CDR1 and CDR2 sequences are MNHNS and SASEGT. Trimming left V 7 bases short and J 0 bases short, with 13 bases between. The CDR3 runs 14 residues.

This clonotype was recorded at least ten times. V and J are TRBV12-3 or TRBV12-4 and TRBJ2-2; 9 bases match TRBD1. The CDR3 is made up of 17 amino acids. J gave up 5 bases and V 5 bases, and 12 bases lay outside the gene matches. The CDR3 region is CASSPTSGTGRTGELFF. DNA of the CDR3: TGTGCCAGCAGTCCAACATCCGGGACAGGGAGGACCGGGGAGCTGTTTTTT.

This clonotype has a single count. The chain employs TRBV6-2 or TRBV6-3 and TRBJ2-2; possibly TRBD2 for D (6 bases). CDR1 MNHEY and CDR2 SVGEGT come from the germline V gene. V was clipped by 11 bases and J by 8 bases, with 9 bases between them. The CDR3 totals 10 residues. CDR3 in DNA: TGTGCCGGAGGGCGAGGGGAGCTGTTTTTT. Encoded protein: CAGGRGELFF.

This clonotype was seen repeatedly, ten times or more. This rearrangement joins TRBV25-1 to TRBJ1-2; the D is unclear. Deletions cut 2 bases from V and 8 bases from J, with 9 bases between. The germline V gene has CDR1 MGHDK and CDR2 SYGVNS. The CDR3 spans 12 residues. The CDR3 DNA reads TGTGCCAGCAGTGAAAGGACCTTCGGCTACACCTTC. Protein sequence: CASSERTFGYTF.